Listed here are 14 T cell receptor beta chains from one sample, sequenced in a study of read filtering for tumor transcriptome and immune sequencing. Molecular barcoded adaptors covering alpha/delta and beta/gamma chains were used on roughly 370 ng RNA. One entry per CDR3 protein results from TCRdb running MiXCR on the reads. The table shows around 38,000 distinct CDR3 sequences, with approximately 13% occurring only once. The material sequenced was a population of CD138-negative cells sorted from bone marrow. All receptors come from a donor at least 40 years old with multiple myeloma.

There are a few counts of this clonotype. A single base separates this from a much larger clone, so it may be a read error. This sequence joins TRBV29-1 and TRBJ2-3; TRBD2 might be the D (6 bases). V was cut by 6 bases and J by 7 bases, with 14 bases left in between. From germline, CDR1 is SQVTM and CDR2 ANQGSEA. The CDR3 runs to 12 residues. DNA of the CDR3: TGCAGCGTGGGGGGAGCGCGTTATACGCAGTATTTT. It encodes CSVGGARYTQYF.

This clonotype has at least ten counts. The rearrangement uses TRBV20-1 and TRBJ1-6, with TRBD1 matching over 7 bases. Germline CDR1 is DFQATT and CDR2 is SNEGSKA (reference sequence). The CDR3 spans 17 residues. Losses at the gene ends were 0 bases for V and 0 bases for J; bases not matched to a gene: 5. CDR3 sequence: CSARETGRASYNSPLHF. CDR3 coding DNA: TGCAGTGCTAGAGAGACAGGGAGAGCCTCCTATAATTCACCCCTCCACTTT.

The chain recombines TRBV29-1 with TRBJ2-1; 10 bases fit TRBD2. CDR3 length: 14 amino acids. The junction had 3 bases not matched to a gene; V was cut back by 4 bases and J by 3 bases. Germline V gene sequence: CDR1 SQVTM, CDR2 ANQGSEA. Here the CDR3 reads CSVAPSGSYNEQFF. The CDR3 DNA follows: TGCAGCGTTGCCCCTAGCGGGAGCTACAATGAGCAGTTCTTC.

The chain uses TRBV5-1 and TRBJ2-7, with D unresolved. Trimming took 0 bases from V and 2 from J, leaving 9 bases between them. From germline, CDR1 is SGHRS and CDR2 YFSETQ. The CDR3 has 14 residues. The CDR3 bases are TGCGCCAGCAGCTTGGGGTTCCAGCCCTACGAGCAGTACTTC. As protein: CASSLGFQPYEQYF.

To note about this clonotype: A much larger clone differs from this one at a single base, so this may be a read error. Likely a read error: the CDR3 ends without its conserved phenylalanine or tryptophan. The V gene is TRBV6-1, the J gene TRBJ1-5; TRBD1 agrees at 8 bases. CDR1 and CDR2 from the germline V gene are MNHNS and SASEGT. This CDR3 has 16 residues. With V trimmed by 7 bases and J by 4 bases, 12 bases remained unmatched. CDR3 sequence reads: CASNSAGGSGNQPQHL. CDR3 sequence (DNA): TGTGCCAGCAATTCGGCAGGGGGCTCGGGGAATCAGCCCCAGCATCTT.

The V call is TRBV5-1, the J call TRBJ2-7; no firm D call. Germline CDR1 and CDR2: SGHRS and YFSETQ. This CDR3 comprises 11 residues. V was shortened by 7 bases and J by 6 bases, with 11 bases between the two germline ends. The CDR3 loop reads CASSLDAEQYF. CDR3 sequence (DNA): TGCGCCAGCTCATTAGACGCCGAGCAGTACTTC. Filled out from reference TRBV5-1 and TRBJ2-7, the complete variable domain reads KAGVTQTPRYLIKTRGQQVTLSCSPISGHRSVSWYQQTPGQGLQFLFEYFSETQRNKGNFPGRFSGRQFSNSRSEMNVSTLELGDSALYLCASSLDAEQYFGPGTRLTVT.

This clonotype was recorded many times. In DNA, the CDR3 is TGCGCCAGCAGTGGGGTACATCAAGGCAATGAGCAGTTCTTC. Translating it yields CASSGVHQGNEQFF. This chain uses TRBV10-2 with TRBJ2-1, with D unresolved. The CDR3 has 14 residues. V lost 4 bases and J 6 bases, leaving 13 bases between the germline ends. CDR1 WSHSY and CDR2 SAAADI come from the germline V gene.

This clonotype came up a few times. The chain has TRBV6-6 and TRBJ1-1, with TRBD1 identical over 7 bases. The V gene's germline CDR1 is MNHNY and CDR2 SVGAGI (reference sequence). CDR3 length: 14 amino acids. With V trimmed by 3 bases and J by 5 bases, 6 bases remained unmatched. In DNA form, the CDR3 reads TGTGCCAGCAGTTATGACAGGGTGGGAACTGAAGCTTTCTTT. Its protein product is CASSYDRVGTEAFF.

Ten or more counts support this clonotype. The rearrangement links TRBV29-1 to TRBJ1-1, with D hard to call. V dropped 5 bases and J dropped 5 bases, with 15 bases sitting between them. Germline V gene data show CDR1 as SQVTM and CDR2 as ANQGSEA. This CDR3 contains 13 residues. The CDR3 reads CSVPSPGGTEAFF. CDR3 DNA: TGCAGCGTTCCCTCTCCTGGAGGGACTGAAGCTTTCTTT.

This clonotype appeared many times. The CDR3: CASSLPIIEAFF. The CDR3 DNA sequence: TGTGCCAGCAGCTTGCCCATAATCGAAGCTTTCTTT. This chain uses TRBV7-9 with TRBJ1-1; D gene ambiguous. The CDR3 totals 12 residues. Trimming left V 3 bases short and J 8 bases short, with 10 bases between. CDR1 is SEHNR and CDR2 is FQNEAQ in the germline V gene (reference sequence). Supplemented by reference TRBV7-9 and TRBJ1-1, the full variable domain reads DTGVSQNPRHKITKRGQNVTFRCDPISEHNRLYWYRQTLGQGPEFLTYFQNEAQLEKSRLLSDRFSAERPKGSFSTLEIQRTEQGDSAMYLCASSLPIIEAFFGQGTRLTVV.

This clonotype was seen ten or more times. V and J are TRBV29-1 and TRBJ2-1; 9 bases match TRBD2. Germline V lookup: CDR1 SQVTM, CDR2 ANQGSEA. The CDR3 contains 14 residues. With 3 bases clipped from V and 7 bases from J, the junction kept 7 bases outside the gene matches. The chain's CDR3 is CSVDRIAGVNEQFF. The CDR3 DNA follows: TGCAGCGTTGACCGGATAGCGGGAGTGAATGAGCAGTTCTTC.

This clonotype was seen many times. One junction end disagrees with the germline gene, perhaps due to a read error. The chain couples TRBV20-1 to TRBJ1-2; D possibly corresponds to TRBD1 (6 bases). CDR1 DFQATT and CDR2 SNEGSKA come from the germline V gene (reference sequence). This CDR3 is built from 14 residues. The CDR3 protein is CSARAGDTNYSYTF. CDR3 in DNA: TGCAGTGCTAGAGCCGGGGACACTAACTATAGCTACACCTTC.

This clonotype was counted many times. V usage is TRBV6-6 and J usage is TRBJ1-5, with 8 bases lining up with TRBD1. This CDR3 spans 14 amino acids. CDR1 is MNHNY and CDR2 is SVGAGI in the germline V gene (reference sequence). The J segment lost 0 bases and the V segment lost 8 bases, leaving 3 bases of the junction unmatched. DNA of the CDR3: TGTGCCAGCTCTCAGGGGGCTAGCAATCAGCCCCAGCATTTT. Encoded protein: CASSQGASNQPQHF.

Remarks on this clonotype: Being one base from a much bigger clone, this may be a read error. The gene calls are TRBV28 and TRBJ2-7; D remains ambiguous. Germline loops: CDR1 MDHEN, CDR2 SYDVKM. The CDR3 has 12 residues. The CDR3 loop is CASSLNVYDQYF. The CDR3 coding sequence is TGTGCCAGCAGTTTAAACGTCTACGACCAGTACTTC.